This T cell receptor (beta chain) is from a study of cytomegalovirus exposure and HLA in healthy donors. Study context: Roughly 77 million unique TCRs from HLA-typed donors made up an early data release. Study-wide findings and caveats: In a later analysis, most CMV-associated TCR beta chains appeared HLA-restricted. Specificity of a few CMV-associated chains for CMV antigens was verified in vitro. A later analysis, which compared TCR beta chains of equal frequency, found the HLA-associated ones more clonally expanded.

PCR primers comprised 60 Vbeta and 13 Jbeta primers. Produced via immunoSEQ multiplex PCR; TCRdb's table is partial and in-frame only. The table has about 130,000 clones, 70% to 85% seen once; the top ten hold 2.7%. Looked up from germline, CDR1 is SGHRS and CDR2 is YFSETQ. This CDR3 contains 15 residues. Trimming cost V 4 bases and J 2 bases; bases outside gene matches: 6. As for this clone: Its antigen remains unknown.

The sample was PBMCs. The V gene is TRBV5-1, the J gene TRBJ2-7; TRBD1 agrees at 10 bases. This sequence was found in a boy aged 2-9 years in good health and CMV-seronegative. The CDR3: CASSKGQGSAYEQYF. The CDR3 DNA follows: TGCGCCAGCAGCAAGGGACAGGGGTCGGCCTACGAGCAGTACTTC.